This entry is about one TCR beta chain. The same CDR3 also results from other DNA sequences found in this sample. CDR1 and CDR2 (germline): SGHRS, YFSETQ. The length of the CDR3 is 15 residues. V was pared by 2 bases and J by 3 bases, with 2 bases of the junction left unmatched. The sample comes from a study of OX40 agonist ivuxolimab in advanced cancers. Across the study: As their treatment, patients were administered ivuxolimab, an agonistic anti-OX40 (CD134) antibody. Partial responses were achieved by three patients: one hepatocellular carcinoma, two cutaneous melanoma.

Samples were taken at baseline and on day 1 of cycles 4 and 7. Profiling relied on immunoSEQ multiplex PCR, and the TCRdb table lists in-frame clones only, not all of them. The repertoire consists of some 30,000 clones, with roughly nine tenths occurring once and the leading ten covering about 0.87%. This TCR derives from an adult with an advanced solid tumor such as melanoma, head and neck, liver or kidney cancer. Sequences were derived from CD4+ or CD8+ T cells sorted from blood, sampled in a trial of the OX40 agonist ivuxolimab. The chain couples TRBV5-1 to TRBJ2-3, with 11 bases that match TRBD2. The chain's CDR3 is CASSLASGRTDTQYF. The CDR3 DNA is TGCGCCAGCAGCTTAGCTAGCGGGAGGACAGATACGCAGTATTTT.